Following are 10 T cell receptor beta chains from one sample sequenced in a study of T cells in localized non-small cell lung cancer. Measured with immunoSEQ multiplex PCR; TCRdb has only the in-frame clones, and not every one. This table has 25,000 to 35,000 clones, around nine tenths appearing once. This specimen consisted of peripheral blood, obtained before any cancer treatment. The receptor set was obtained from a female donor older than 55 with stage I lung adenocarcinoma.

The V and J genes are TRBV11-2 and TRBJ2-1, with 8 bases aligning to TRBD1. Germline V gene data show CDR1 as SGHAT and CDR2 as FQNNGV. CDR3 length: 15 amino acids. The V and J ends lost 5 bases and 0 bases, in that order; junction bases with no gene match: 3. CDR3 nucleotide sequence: TGTGCCAGCAGCCCCGGGACAGGCTCCTACAATGAGCAGTTCTTC. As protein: CASSPGTGSYNEQFF.

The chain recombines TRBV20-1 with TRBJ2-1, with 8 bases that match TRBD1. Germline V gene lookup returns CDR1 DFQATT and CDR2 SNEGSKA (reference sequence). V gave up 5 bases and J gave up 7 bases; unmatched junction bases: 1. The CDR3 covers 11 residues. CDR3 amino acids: CSADRGNEQFF. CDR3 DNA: TGCAGTGCTGACAGGGGTAATGAGCAGTTCTTC.

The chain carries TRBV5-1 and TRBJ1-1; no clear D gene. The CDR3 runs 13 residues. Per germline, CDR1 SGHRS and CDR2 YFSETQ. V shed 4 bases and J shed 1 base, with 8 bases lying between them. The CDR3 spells CASSVRENTEAFF. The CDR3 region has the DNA TGCGCCAGCAGCGTTAGGGAGAACACTGAAGCTTTCTTT.

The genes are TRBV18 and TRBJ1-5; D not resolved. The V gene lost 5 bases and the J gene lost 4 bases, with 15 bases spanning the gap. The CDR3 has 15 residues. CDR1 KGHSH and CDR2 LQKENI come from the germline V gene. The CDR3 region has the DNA TGTGCCAGCTCAAAAGAGGGCCACACTAATCAGCCCCAGCATTTT. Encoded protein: CASSKEGHTNQPQHF.

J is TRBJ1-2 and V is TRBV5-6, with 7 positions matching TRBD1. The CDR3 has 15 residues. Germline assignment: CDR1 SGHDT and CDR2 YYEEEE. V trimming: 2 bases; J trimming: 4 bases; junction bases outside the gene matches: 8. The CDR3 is CASSFFGQDLYGYTF. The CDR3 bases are TGTGCCAGCAGCTTTTTTGGACAGGACCTCTATGGCTACACCTTC.

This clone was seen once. CDR3 amino acids: CASTPVSNQPQHF. The CDR3 DNA reads as TGTGCCAGCACCCCTGTATCCAATCAGCCCCAGCATTTT. The rearrangement joins TRBV6-1 to TRBJ1-5; the D is unclear. Germline values: CDR1 MNHNS, CDR2 SASEGT. CDR3 length: 13 amino acids. V was trimmed by 7 bases and J by 3 bases, leaving 10 bases between them.

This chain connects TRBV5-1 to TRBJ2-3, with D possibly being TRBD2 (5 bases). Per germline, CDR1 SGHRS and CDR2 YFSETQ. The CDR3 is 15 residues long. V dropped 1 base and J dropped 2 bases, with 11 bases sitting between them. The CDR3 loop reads CASSLISSTTDTQYF. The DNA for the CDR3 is TGCGCCAGCAGCTTGATCTCTAGCACCACAGATACGCAGTATTTT.

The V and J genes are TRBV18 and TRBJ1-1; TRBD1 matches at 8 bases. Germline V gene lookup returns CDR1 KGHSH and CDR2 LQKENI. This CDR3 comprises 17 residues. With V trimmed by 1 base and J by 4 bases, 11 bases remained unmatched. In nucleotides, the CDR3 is TGTGCCAGCTCACCACGTGTGGCAGGGGGCAGGGGCACTGAAGCTTTCTTT. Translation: CASSPRVAGGRGTEAFF.

CDR3 DNA sequence: TGTGCCAGTAGTATGGGCAGGGGGGGCCAAGAGACCCAGTACTTC. It codes for CASSMGRGGQETQYF. This chain joins TRBV19 and TRBJ2-5; tentatively, D is TRBD1 or TRBD2 (7 bases each). Germline assignment: CDR1 LNHDA and CDR2 SQIVND (reference sequence). CDR3 length: 15 residues. The V end lost 3 bases, the J end lost 1 base, and 12 bases lay between the germline ends. The whole variable domain, filled in from reference TRBV19 and TRBJ2-5, reads DGGITQSPKYLFRKEGQNVTLSCEQNLNHDAMYWYRQDPGQGLRLIYYSQIVNDFQKGDIAEGYSVSREKKESFPLTVTSAQKNPTAFYLCASSMGRGGQETQYFGPGTRLLVL.

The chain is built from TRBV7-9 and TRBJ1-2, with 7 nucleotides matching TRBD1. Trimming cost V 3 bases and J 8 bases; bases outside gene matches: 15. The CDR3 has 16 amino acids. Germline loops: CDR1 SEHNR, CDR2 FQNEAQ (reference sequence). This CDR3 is CASSFGEMTGNRGYTF. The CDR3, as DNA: TGTGCCAGCAGCTTCGGGGAGATGACAGGGAACCGCGGCTACACCTTC.